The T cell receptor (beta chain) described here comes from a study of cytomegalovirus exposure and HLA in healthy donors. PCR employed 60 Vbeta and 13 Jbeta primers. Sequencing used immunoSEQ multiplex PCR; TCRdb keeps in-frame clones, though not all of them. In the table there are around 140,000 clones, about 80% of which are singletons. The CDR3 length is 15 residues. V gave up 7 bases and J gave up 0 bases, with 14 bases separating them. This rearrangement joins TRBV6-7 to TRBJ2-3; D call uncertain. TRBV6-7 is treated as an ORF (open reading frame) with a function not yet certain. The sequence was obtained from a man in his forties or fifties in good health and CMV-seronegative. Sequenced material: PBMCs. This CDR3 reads CASIPGATSTDTQYF. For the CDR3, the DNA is TGTGCCAGCATCCCAGGCGCTACTAGCACAGATACGCAGTATTTT.